The 21 T cell receptor beta chains below were found in one sample sequenced in a study of shared clonotypes between healthy human individuals. Libraries were prepared by immunoSEQ multiplex PCR; TCRdb keeps only in-frame clonotypes and omits some of them. The profile covers millions of clones, with just over 90% appearing a single time and 1.5% to 2% taken by the ten largest. Selected positively for CCR7 and CD45RO-negative, naive CD8 cells excluded terminally differentiated effector memory CD45RA+ cells. The sequenced sample consisted of naive CD8+ T cells from PBMCs. These receptors all stem from a man between 18 and 29 years old in good health. Some clones in this sample may be carry-over from other donors' samples.

This rearrangement joins TRBV5-4 to TRBJ2-7; the D is unclear. Trimming cost V 4 bases and J 3 bases, with 14 bases left between them. Germline-derived CDR1 and CDR2 are SGHNT and YYREEE (reference sequence). CDR3 length equals 14 residues. CDR3 bases: TGTGCCAGCAGCCACCGACCCCTAAGCTACGAGCAGTACTTC. Protein: CASSHRPLSYEQYF.

The rearrangement uses TRBV2 and TRBJ2-2; 7 bases fit TRBD2. Germline trimming cut 9 bases from V and 4 bases from J; bases unmatched to any gene: 5. Germline lookup yields CDR1 SNHLY and CDR2 FYNNEI. The CDR3 is 13 residues long. The CDR3 here is CARTGGGTGELFF. CDR3 in DNA: TGTGCCAGGACGGGGGGTGGCACCGGGGAGCTGTTTTTT.

V usage is TRBV7-6 and J usage is TRBJ2-3; unclear D gene. In germline, CDR1 is SGHVS, CDR2 FNYEAQ. The CDR3 is 14 residues long. Trimming removed 5 bases at V and 1 base at J, with 10 bases between. The CDR3 loop reads CASSQTGGTDTQYF. In DNA form, the CDR3 reads TGTGCCAGCAGCCAAACCGGAGGCACAGATACGCAGTATTTT.

This clone has just one count. The chain has TRBV29-1 and TRBJ2-7, with D perhaps matching TRBD2 (6 bases). This CDR3 has 13 amino acids. Per the germline V gene, CDR1 is SQVTM and CDR2 is ANQGSEA. V gave up 6 bases and J gave up 2 bases, with 14 bases separating them. CDR3 loop: CSVAVGEAYEQYF. CDR3 bases: TGCAGCGTCGCCGTCGGGGAGGCCTACGAGCAGTACTTC.

With regard to this clone: This sample also contains other DNA sequences that code for the same CDR3. V and J are TRBV30 and TRBJ1-1; D ambiguous. V lost 0 bases to trimming and J lost 1 base, with 3 bases between them. The CDR3 runs 12 residues. CDR1 and CDR2 (germline): GTSNPN, SVGIG (reference sequence). The CDR3 sequence is CAWSVGNTEAFF. The CDR3 bases are TGTGCCTGGAGTGTCGGGAACACTGAAGCTTTCTTT.

J is TRBJ1-5 and V is TRBV27, with 8 nucleotides matching TRBD1. The V and J ends lost 0 bases and 7 bases, in that order; junction bases with no gene match: 11. The CDR3 spans 17 residues. Germline V lookup: CDR1 MNHEY, CDR2 SMNVEV (reference sequence). CDR3 residues: CASSLSGAGGSGQPQHF. DNA of the CDR3: TGTGCCAGCAGTTTATCGGGGGCAGGGGGCTCGGGACAGCCCCAGCATTTT.

A single count supports this clone. This sequence joins TRBV27 and TRBJ1-2, with 9 bases that match TRBD1. J was trimmed by 7 bases and V by 3 bases; bases with no gene match: 3. There are 13 residues in the CDR3. The germline V gene has CDR1 MNHEY and CDR2 SMNVEV (reference sequence). CDR3 amino acids: CASSFRTGAGYTF. The DNA of the CDR3 is TGTGCCAGCAGTTTTCGGACAGGGGCTGGCTACACCTTC.

CDR3 protein: CASSSSLVGAIYGYTF. The DNA for the CDR3 is TGTGCCAGCAGTTCATCCCTAGTGGGGGCCATATATGGCTACACCTTC. This chain joins TRBV28 and TRBJ1-2; D is perhaps TRBD1 (6 bases). The V gene lost 4 bases and the J gene lost 5 bases, with 20 bases spanning the gap. This CDR3 is 16 amino acids long. Germline assignment: CDR1 MDHEN and CDR2 SYDVKM.

This clone was seen a few times. This rearrangement joins TRBV19 to TRBJ1-1; D remains ambiguous. V lost 6 bases and J lost 1, with 12 bases in between. The CDR3 is 14 amino acids. Germline assignment: CDR1 LNHDA and CDR2 SQIVND (reference sequence). In nucleotides, the CDR3 is TGTGCCAGTAGAAGGAGCACCCAGAACACTGAAGCTTTCTTT. It is translated as CASRRSTQNTEAFF.

The chain is built from TRBV5-6 and TRBJ2-5; D ambiguous. The CDR3 is 14 residues long. The germline V gene encodes CDR1 SGHDT and CDR2 YYEEEE. Trimming took 2 bases from V and 1 from J, leaving 9 bases between them. The CDR3 protein is CASSFLQAQETQYF. The DNA for the CDR3 is TGTGCCAGCAGCTTTCTCCAGGCCCAAGAGACCCAGTACTTC. Full variable domain (outside the CDR3, taken from reference TRBV5-6 and TRBJ2-5): DAGVTQSPTHLIKTRGQQVTLRCSPKSGHDTVSWYQQALGQGPQFIFQYYEEEERQRGNFPDRFSGHQFPNYSSELNVNALLLGDSALYLCASSFLQAQETQYFGPGTRLLVL.

The chain combines TRBV2 with TRBJ1-1, with D possibly matching TRBD1 (6 bases). The V gene lost 4 bases and the J gene lost 6 bases, with 15 bases spanning the gap. The CDR3 length is 14 residues. Germline-derived CDR1 and CDR2 are SNHLY and FYNNEI. Here the CDR3 DNA reads TGTGCCAGCAGTGTGGTTCAGGGGAAACCTGAAGCTTTCTTT. This translates into CASSVVQGKPEAFF.

This clone came up once. This chain uses TRBV7-3 with TRBJ2-3; D is possibly TRBD1 or TRBD2 (5 bases each). Trimming removed 0 bases from V and 3 bases from J, with 16 bases in between. This CDR3 comprises 17 residues. CDR1 is SGHTA, CDR2 FQGTGA, per germline. The DNA for the CDR3 is TGTGCCAGCAGCTTAACGGCAGGCTGGGGGTTAACAGATACGCAGTATTTT. Translation gives CASSLTAGWGLTDTQYF.

This chain connects TRBV13 to TRBJ1-2; D call uncertain. Trimming cost V 3 bases and J 2 bases, with 10 bases left between them. This CDR3 is 14 amino acids long. Germline V gives CDR1 PRHDT, CDR2 FYEKMQ (reference sequence). The CDR3 sequence is CASSFMGSNYGYTF. The DNA of the CDR3 is TGTGCCAGCAGCTTCATGGGTTCCAACTATGGCTACACCTTC.

The V and J genes are TRBV19 and TRBJ2-7; TRBD1 matches 11 bases. The CDR3 consists of 14 residues. With V trimmed by 4 bases and J by 5 bases, 4 bases remained unmatched. Germline loops: CDR1 LNHDA, CDR2 SQIVND (reference sequence). CDR3 bases: TGTGCCAGTAGTACAGGGACAGGGGGGGACGAGCAGTACTTC. Encoded protein: CASSTGTGGDEQYF. Complete variable domain (other parts from reference TRBV19 and TRBJ2-7): DGGITQSPKYLFRKEGQNVTLSCEQNLNHDAMYWYRQDPGQGLRLIYYSQIVNDFQKGDIAEGYSVSREKKESFPLTVTSAQKNPTAFYLCASSTGTGGDEQYFGPGTRLTVT.

A single count supports this clone. V and J are TRBV11-1 and TRBJ2-5, with TRBD1 matching 7 bases. This CDR3 is 16 amino acids long. From germline, CDR1 is SGHAT and CDR2 FQDESV (reference sequence). The ends lost 5 bases at V and 5 bases at J; junction bases unmatched: 14. In DNA form, the CDR3 reads TGTGCCAGCAGCCCGGGGACAGAGGCCAGGGGGGAGACCCAGTACTTC. Translated: CASSPGTEARGETQYF. Supplemented by reference TRBV11-1 and TRBJ2-5, the full variable domain reads EAEVAQSPRYKITEKSQAVAFWCDPISGHATLYWYRQILGQGPELLVQFQDESVVDDSQLPKDRFSAERLKGVDSTLKIQPAELGDSAMYLCASSPGTEARGETQYFGPGTRLLVL.

The chain has TRBV7-9 and TRBJ2-1; 8 bases fit TRBD1. V trimming: 5 bases; J trimming: 7 bases; junction bases outside the gene matches: 4. The germline CDR1 and CDR2 sequences are SEHNR and FQNEAQ (reference sequence). The CDR3 spans 13 residues. The CDR3 loop is CASSVGQVNEQFF. In DNA, the CDR3 is TGTGCCAGCAGCGTGGGACAGGTTAATGAGCAGTTCTTC.

The chain uses TRBV7-2 and TRBJ2-5, with D tentatively TRBD2 (7 bases). Germline lookup yields CDR1 SGHTA and CDR2 FQGNSA. The CDR3 runs to 18 residues. Trimming shortened V by 6 bases and J by 5 bases, and 28 bases separated the two germline ends. CDR3 in amino acids: CASRPLSGAGARGETQYF. CDR3 bases: TGTGCCAGCAGGCCCCTGTCCGGCGCGGGAGCGAGGGGGGAGACCCAGTACTTC.

V is TRBV4-2 and J is TRBJ2-7; D might be TRBD1 (6 bases). The V and J ends lost 3 bases and 3 bases respectively, with 36 bases between them. Germline values: CDR1 LGHNA, CDR2 YNFKEQ. The CDR3 has 22 residues. Written as DNA, the CDR3 is TGTGCCAGCAGCCAGCGCGTTTTATCCCGGGGCAGGGGATACCCCCCCGACTACGAGCAGTACTTC. Its translation is CASSQRVLSRGRGYPPDYEQYF.

V is TRBV15 and J is TRBJ1-3; unclear D gene. The CDR3 spans 14 residues. Germline lookup yields CDR1 LNHNV and CDR2 YYDKDF (reference sequence). V lost 0 bases and J lost 2, with 5 bases in between. CDR3 in DNA: TGTGCCACCAGCAGAGAGGCTACTGGAAACACCATATATTTT. Its translation is CATSREATGNTIYF.

This clone was seen just once. The chain carries TRBV7-8 and TRBJ2-7; D assignment may be TRBD1 or TRBD2 (6 bases each). Germline CDR1 SGHVS, CDR2 FQNEAQ. CDR3 length: 15 residues. With 5 bases removed from V and 8 bases from J, the gap between germline ends came to 22 bases. CDR3 region: CASSQGGRAEVQQYF. CDR3 DNA: TGTGCCAGCAGCCAAGGGGGGCGTGCAGAAGTGCAGCAGTACTTC.

The rearrangement uses TRBV19 and TRBJ1-1; TRBD1 matches at 8 bases. V shed 6 bases, J shed 11 bases, and the junction held 11 bases outside the gene matches. This CDR3 has 13 residues. Looked up from germline, CDR1 is LNHDA and CDR2 is SQIVND (reference sequence). CDR3: CASSGVLRTGAFF. The CDR3 DNA reads TGTGCCAGTAGCGGGGTTCTAAGGACAGGGGCTTTCTTT. Drawing the rest from reference TRBV19 and TRBJ1-1, the complete variable domain is DGGITQSPKYLFRKEGQNVTLSCEQNLNHDAMYWYRQDPGQGLRLIYYSQIVNDFQKGDIAEGYSVSREKKESFPLTVTSAQKNPTAFYLCASSGVLRTGAFFGQGTRLTVV.